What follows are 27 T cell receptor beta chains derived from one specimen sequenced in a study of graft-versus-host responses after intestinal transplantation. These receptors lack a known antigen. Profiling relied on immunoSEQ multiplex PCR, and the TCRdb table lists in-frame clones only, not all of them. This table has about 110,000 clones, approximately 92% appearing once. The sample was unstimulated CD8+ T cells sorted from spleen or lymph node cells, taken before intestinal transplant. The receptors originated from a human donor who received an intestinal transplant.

The CDR3 protein is CASSQEERGIYGYTF. The CDR3 DNA is TGCGCCAGCAGCCAAGAAGAACGGGGGATCTATGGCTACACCTTC. V is TRBV4-1 and J is TRBJ1-2, with a weak D call TRBD1 (5 bases). The CDR3 is 15 residues long. From germline, CDR1 is MGHRA and CDR2 YSYEKL. Trimming took off 0 bases at V and 4 bases at J, with 12 bases between the two ends.

Written as DNA, the CDR3 is TGCGCCAGCAGCCAAAGTACCGGACAGCTCTACAATGAGCAGTTCTTC. Protein: CASSQSTGQLYNEQFF. This chain links TRBV4-1 with TRBJ2-1, with D perhaps matching TRBD1 (6 bases). With 2 bases removed from V and 3 bases from J, the gap between germline ends came to 14 bases. Germline-derived CDR1 and CDR2 are MGHRA and YSYEKL. CDR3 length: 16 residues.

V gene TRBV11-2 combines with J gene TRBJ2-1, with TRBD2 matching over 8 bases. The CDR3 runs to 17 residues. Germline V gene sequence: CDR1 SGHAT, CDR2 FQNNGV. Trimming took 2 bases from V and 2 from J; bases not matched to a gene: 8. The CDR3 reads CASSLNREGPTYNEQFF. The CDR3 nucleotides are TGTGCCAGCAGCTTAAATCGGGAGGGCCCGACCTACAATGAGCAGTTCTTC.

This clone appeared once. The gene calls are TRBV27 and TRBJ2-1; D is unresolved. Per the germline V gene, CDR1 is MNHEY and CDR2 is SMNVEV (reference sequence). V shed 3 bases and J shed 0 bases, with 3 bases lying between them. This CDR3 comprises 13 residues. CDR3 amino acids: CASSFSSYNEQFF. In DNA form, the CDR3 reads TGTGCCAGCAGTTTTTCCTCCTACAATGAGCAGTTCTTC.

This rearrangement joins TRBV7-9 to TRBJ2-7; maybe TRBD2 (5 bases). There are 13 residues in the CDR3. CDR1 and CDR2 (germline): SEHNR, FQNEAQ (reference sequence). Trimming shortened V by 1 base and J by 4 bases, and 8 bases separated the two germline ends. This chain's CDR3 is CASSLGTEYEQYF. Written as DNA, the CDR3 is TGTGCCAGCAGCTTAGGGACTGAATACGAGCAGTACTTC.

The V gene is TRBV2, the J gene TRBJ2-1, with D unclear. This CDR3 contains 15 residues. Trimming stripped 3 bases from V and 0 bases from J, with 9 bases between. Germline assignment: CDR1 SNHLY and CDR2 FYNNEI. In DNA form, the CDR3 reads TGTGCCAGCAGTGAGGGTGAAAGCTCCTACAATGAGCAGTTCTTC. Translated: CASSEGESSYNEQFF.

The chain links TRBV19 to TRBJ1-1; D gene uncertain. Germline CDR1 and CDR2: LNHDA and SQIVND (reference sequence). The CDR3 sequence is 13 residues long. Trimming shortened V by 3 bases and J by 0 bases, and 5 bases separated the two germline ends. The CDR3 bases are TGTGCCAGTAGTATTAGTCTGAACACTGAAGCTTTCTTT. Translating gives CASSISLNTEAFF.

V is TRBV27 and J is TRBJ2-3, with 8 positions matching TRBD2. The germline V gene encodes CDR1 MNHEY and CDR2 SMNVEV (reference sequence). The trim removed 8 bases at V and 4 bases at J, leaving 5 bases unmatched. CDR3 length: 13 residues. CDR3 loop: CASGPGGADTQYF. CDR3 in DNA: TGTGCCAGCGGCCCGGGAGGGGCAGATACGCAGTATTTT.

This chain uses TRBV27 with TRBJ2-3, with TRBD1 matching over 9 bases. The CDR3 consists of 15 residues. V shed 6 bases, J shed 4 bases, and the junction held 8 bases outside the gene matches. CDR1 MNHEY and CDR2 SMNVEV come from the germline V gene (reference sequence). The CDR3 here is CASSLGTGKADTQYF. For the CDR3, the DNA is TGTGCCAGCAGCCTCGGGACAGGGAAAGCAGATACGCAGTATTTT.

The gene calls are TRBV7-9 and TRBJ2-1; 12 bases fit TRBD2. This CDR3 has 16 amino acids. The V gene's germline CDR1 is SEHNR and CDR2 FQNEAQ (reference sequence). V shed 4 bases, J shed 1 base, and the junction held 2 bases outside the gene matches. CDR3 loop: CASSSGLAGSYNEQFF. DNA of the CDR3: TGTGCCAGCAGCTCCGGACTAGCGGGATCCTACAATGAGCAGTTCTTC.

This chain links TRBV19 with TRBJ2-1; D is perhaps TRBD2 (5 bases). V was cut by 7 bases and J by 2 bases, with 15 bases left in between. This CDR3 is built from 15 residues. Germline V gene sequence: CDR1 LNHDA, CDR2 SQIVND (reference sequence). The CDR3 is CASIKRFLAYNEQFF. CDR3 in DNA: TGTGCCAGTATCAAGCGGTTCCTCGCCTACAATGAGCAGTTCTTC.

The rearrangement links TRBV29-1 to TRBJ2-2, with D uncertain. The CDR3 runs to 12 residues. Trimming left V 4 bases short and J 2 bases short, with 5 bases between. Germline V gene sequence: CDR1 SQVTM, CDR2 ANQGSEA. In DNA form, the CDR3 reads TGCAGCGTTGCCTCTAACACCGGGGAGCTGTTTTTT. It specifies CSVASNTGELFF.

The CDR3 DNA sequence: TGCGCCAGCAGCACAGGGACAGAGGTCTACAATGAGCAGTTCTTC. It is translated as CASSTGTEVYNEQFF. The chain carries TRBV5-1 and TRBJ2-1; 7 bases align to TRBD1. The V segment lost 4 bases and the J segment 3 bases; nucleotides outside the gene matches: 7. Germline V gene sequence: CDR1 SGHRS, CDR2 YFSETQ. The CDR3 sequence is 15 residues long.

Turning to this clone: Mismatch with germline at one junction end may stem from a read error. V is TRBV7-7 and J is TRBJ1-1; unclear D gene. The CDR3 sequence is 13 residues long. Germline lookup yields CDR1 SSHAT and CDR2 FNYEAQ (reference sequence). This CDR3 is CASSARSDTEAFF. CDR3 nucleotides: TGTGCTAGCAGCGCCCGGTCGGACACTGAAGCTTTCTTT.

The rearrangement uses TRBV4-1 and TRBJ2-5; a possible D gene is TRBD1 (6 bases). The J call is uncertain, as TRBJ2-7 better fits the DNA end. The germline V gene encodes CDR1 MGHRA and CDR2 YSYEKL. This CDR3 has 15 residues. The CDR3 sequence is CASSQKVGQTYEQYF. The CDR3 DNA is TGCGCCAGCAGCCAAAAGGTGGGACAAACCTACGAGCAGTACTTC.

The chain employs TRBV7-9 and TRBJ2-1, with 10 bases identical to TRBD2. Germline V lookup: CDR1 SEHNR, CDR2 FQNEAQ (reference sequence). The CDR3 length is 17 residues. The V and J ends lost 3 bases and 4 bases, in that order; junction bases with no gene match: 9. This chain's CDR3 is CASSLIEASGGYNEQFF. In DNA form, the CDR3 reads TGTGCCAGCAGCTTGATAGAGGCTAGCGGGGGATACAATGAGCAGTTCTTC.

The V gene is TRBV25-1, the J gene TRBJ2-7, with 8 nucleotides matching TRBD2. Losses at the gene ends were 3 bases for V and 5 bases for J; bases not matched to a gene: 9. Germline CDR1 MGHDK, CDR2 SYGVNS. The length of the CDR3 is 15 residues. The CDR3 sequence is CASSEGWGGRNEQYF. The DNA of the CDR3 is TGTGCCAGCAGTGAGGGTTGGGGCGGGAGGAACGAGCAGTACTTC.

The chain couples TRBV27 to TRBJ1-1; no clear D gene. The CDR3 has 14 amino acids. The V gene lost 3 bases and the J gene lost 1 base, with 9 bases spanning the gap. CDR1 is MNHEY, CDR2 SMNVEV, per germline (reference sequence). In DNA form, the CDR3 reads TGTGCCAGCAGTTTGTCCAGGCGGAACACTGAAGCTTTCTTT. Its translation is CASSLSRRNTEAFF.

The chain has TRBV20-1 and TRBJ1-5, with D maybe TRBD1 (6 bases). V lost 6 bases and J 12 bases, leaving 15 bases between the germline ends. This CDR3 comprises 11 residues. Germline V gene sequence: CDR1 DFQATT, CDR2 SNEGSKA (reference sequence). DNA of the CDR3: TGCAGTGCCCTTGACAGGCTAATCCAGCATTTT. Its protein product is CSALDRLIQHF.

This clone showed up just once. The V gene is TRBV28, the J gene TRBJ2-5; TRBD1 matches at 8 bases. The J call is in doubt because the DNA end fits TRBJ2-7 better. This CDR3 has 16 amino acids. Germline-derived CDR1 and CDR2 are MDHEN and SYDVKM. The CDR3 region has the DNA TGTGCCAGCAGTTTTTTTGCAGGACAGGGCATGGACGAGCAGTACTTC. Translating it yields CASSFFAGQGMDEQYF.

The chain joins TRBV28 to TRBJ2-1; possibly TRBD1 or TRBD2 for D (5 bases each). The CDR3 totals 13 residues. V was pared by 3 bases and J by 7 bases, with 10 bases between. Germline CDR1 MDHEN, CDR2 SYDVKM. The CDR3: CASSFSRENEQFF. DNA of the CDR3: TGTGCCAGCAGTTTTTCCAGGGAGAATGAGCAGTTCTTC.

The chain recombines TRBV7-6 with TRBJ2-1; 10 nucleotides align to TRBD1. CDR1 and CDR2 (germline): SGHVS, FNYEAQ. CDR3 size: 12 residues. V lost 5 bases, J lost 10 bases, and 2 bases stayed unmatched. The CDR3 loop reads CASSLTGGEQFF. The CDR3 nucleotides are TGTGCCAGCAGCCTGACAGGGGGCGAGCAGTTCTTC.

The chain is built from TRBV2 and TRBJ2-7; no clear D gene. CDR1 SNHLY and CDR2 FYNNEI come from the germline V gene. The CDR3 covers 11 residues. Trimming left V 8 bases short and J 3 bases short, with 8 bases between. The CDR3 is CASLTLYEQYF. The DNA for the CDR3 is TGTGCCAGCCTCACTCTCTACGAGCAGTACTTC.

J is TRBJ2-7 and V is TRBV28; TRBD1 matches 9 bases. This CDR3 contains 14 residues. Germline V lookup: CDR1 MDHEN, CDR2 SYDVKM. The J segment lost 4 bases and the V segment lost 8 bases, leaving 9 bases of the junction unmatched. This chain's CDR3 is CASAPGQGSYEQYF. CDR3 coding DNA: TGTGCCAGCGCTCCGGGACAGGGCTCTTACGAGCAGTACTTC.

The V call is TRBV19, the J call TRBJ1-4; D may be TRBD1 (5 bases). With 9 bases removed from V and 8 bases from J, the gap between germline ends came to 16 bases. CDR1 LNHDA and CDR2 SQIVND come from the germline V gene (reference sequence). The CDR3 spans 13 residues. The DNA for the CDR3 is TGTGCCAGCTCCGACACTGGGGGAGAAAAACTGTTTTTT. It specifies CASSDTGGEKLFF.

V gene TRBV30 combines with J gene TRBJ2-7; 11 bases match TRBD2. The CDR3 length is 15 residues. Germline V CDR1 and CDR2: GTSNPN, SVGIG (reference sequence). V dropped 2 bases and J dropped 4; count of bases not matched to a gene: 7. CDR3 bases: TGTGCCTGGAGTTCTTCTAGCGGGAGGTCTTACGAGCAGTACTTC. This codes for CAWSSSSGRSYEQYF.

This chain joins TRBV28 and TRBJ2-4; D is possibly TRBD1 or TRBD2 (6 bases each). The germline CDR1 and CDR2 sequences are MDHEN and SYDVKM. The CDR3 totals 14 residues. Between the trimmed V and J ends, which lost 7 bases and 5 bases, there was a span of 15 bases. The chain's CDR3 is CASTQVGGENIQYF. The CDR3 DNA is TGTGCCAGCACCCAGGTGGGGGGCGAAAACATTCAGTACTTC.